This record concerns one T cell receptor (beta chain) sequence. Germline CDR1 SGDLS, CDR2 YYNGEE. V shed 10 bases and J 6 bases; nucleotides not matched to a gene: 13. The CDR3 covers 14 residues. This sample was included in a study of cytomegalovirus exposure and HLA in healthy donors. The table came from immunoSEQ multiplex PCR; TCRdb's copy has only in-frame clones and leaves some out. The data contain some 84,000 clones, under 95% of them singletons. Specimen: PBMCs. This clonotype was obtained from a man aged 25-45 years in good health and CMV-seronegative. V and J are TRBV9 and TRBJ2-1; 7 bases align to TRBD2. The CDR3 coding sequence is TGTGCCGGGAGACCCGGGACTATGGGCAATGAGCAGTTCTTC. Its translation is CAGRPGTMGNEQFF.